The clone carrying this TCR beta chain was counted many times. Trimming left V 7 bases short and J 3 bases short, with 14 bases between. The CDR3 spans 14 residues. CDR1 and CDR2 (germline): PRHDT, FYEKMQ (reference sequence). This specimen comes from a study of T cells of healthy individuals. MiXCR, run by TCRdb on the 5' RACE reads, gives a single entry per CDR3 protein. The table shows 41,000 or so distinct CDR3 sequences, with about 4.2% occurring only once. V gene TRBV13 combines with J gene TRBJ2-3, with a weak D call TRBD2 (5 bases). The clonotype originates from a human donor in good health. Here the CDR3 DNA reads TGTGCCAGCACCCCGGGAATCTGGACAGATACGCAGTATTTT. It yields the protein CASTPGIWTDTQYF.